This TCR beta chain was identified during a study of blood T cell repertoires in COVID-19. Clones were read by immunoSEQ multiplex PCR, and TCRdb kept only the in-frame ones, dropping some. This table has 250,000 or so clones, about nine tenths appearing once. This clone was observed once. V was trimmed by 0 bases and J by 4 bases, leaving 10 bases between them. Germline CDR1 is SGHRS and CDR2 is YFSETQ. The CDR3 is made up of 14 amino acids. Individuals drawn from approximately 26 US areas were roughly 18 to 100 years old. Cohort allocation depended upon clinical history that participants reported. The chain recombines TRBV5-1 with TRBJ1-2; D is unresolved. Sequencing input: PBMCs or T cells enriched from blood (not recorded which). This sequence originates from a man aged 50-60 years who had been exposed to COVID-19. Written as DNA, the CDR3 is TGCGCCAGCAGCTTGGATGGCGGCGCCTATGGCTACACCTTC. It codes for CASSLDGGAYGYTF.